This is a list of T cell receptor beta chains from one sample in a study of siplizumab effects on memory and regulatory T cells. Produced via immunoSEQ multiplex PCR; TCRdb's table is partial and in-frame only. The sample holds 70,000 to 90,000 clones, around 93% seen once. Sequencing was done on a sample of CD8+ T cells sorted from blood. Receptor source: a human donor in good health. CDR3s include the opening cysteine and the closing phenylalanine or tryptophan. The D gene is left open where the match is weak. The listing skips clone size in some rows; elsewhere it reads once, few, many or a size class.

v_gene,d_gene,abundance,j_gene,CDR3aa,CDR3nt
TRBV11-2,-,-,TRBJ1-1,CASSLGDTEAFF,TGTGCCAGCAGCTTGGGGGACACTGAAGCTTTCTTT
TRBV19,-,-,TRBJ1-5,CASSIDLDRNQPQHF,TGTGCCAGTAGTATAGATCTGGACAGAAATCAGCCCCAGCATTTT
TRBV6-6,TRBD1,-,TRBJ2-2,CASSATGGAPGELFF,TGTGCCAGCAGTGCTACAGGGGGCGCGCCCGGGGAGCTGTTTTTT
TRBV9,-,-,TRBJ2-6,CASSVARNPTSRVVGANVLTF,TGTGCCAGCAGCGTCGCCCGCAACCCCACGTCGCGGGTAGTGGGGGCCAACGTCCTGACTTTC
TRBV21-1,-,few,TRBJ1-5,CASSSRQGDHNQPQHF,TGTGCCAGCAGCTCACGACAGGGGGATCACAATCAGCCCCAGCATTTT
TRBV7-2,-,-,TRBJ2-2,CASSLNTGELFF,TGTGCCAGCAGCTTAAACACCGGGGAGCTGTTTTTT
TRBV7-8,-,once,TRBJ1-6,CASSPDRGSYNSPLHF,TGTGCCAGCAGCCCGGACCGGGGCTCCTATAATTCACCCCTCCACTTT
TRBV6-5,-,-,TRBJ2-1,CASSYFRGGEQFF,TGTGCCAGCAGTTACTTCAGGGGAGGGGAGCAGTTCTTC
TRBV5-3,TRBD2,-,TRBJ2-5,CARSPGLADSRTQYF,TGTGCCAGAAGCCCTGGACTAGCGGACAGTCGGACCCAGTACTTC
TRBV2,-,-,TRBJ2-3,CASLASDTQYF,TGTGCCAGTCTAGCGTCAGATACGCAGTATTTT
TRBV21-1,-,-,TRBJ2-3,CASSKWRPGTGTDTQYF,TGTGCCAGCAGCAAATGGCGGCCGGGGACGGGCACAGATACGCAGTATTTT
TRBV4-1,TRBD1,-,TRBJ2-7,CASSRQGDYEQYF,TGCGCCAGCAGCCGACAGGGGGACTACGAGCAGTACTTC
TRBV7-9,TRBD1,-,TRBJ1-5,CASGFGSRGRQPQHF,TGTGCCAGCGGATTTGGGTCCAGGGGGCGTCAGCCCCAGCATTTT
TRBV27,-,-,TRBJ1-1,CASSPGHKNTEAFF,TGTGCCAGCAGTCCGGGACACAAGAACACTGAAGCTTTCTTT
TRBV6-5,-,-,TRBJ2-7,CASSYSGQYEQYF,TGTGCCAGCAGTTACTCAGGACAGTACGAGCAGTACTTC
TRBV19,-,-,TRBJ2-7,CASSSVASAPYEQYF,TGTGCCAGTAGCTCGGTGGCTAGCGCACCCTACGAGCAGTACTTC
TRBV5-8,TRBD2,-,TRBJ2-7,CASSPGLAGGPVEQYF,TGTGCCAGCAGCCCGGGACTAGCGGGGGGGCCGGTCGAGCAGTACTTC
TRBV5-6,-,-,TRBJ1-6,CASSFGQGRSPLHF,TGTGCCAGCAGCTTCGGGCAGGGTCGATCACCCCTCCACTTT
TRBV11-2,-,-,TRBJ2-5,CASSFGETQYF,TGTGCCAGCAGCTTTGGGGAGACCCAGTACTTC
TRBV15,-,-,TRBJ1-5,CATSERNQPQHF,TGTGCCACCAGCGAGCGGAATCAGCCCCAGCATTTT
TRBV21-1,-,once,TRBJ2-3,CAPWDRHRPEGTDTQYF,TGTGCCCCTTGGGATCGACACCGACCGGAGGGCACAGATACGCAGTATTTT
TRBV6-6,-,-,TRBJ2-7,CARGGQEQYF,TGTGCCAGGGGGGGACAAGAGCAGTACTTC
TRBV5-4,-,-,TRBJ1-6,CASSFGGGGVINSPLHF,TGTGCCAGCAGCTTTGGGGGAGGTGGAGTGATTAATTCACCCCTCCACTTT
TRBV28,TRBD2,-,TRBJ2-2,CASSAGLAGFELFF,TGTGCCAGCAGTGCGGGACTAGCGGGGTTCGAGCTGTTTTTT
TRBV19,-,-,TRBJ1-5,CASSGGGNQPQHF,TGTGCCAGTAGCGGGGGGGGCAATCAGCCCCAGCATTTT
TRBV7-9,-,-,TRBJ1-5,CASSAGPLRDQPQHF,TGTGCCAGCAGTGCTGGGCCCCTCCGGGACCAGCCCCAGCATTTT
TRBV15,-,-,TRBJ2-1,CATSRDLSSYNEQFF,TGTGCCACCAGCAGAGATCTGAGCTCCTACAATGAGCAGTTCTTC
TRBV7-6,-,-,TRBJ2-2,CASSLSGTGELFF,TGTGCCAGCAGCTTATCAGGCACCGGGGAGCTGTTTTTT
TRBV29-1,-,once,TRBJ2-7,CSFGTYEQYF,TGCAGCTTTGGTACCTACGAGCAGTACTTC
TRBV27,-,-,TRBJ1-1,CASSPQPPIQGLSAEAFF,TGTGCCAGCAGTCCGCAACCCCCTATACAGGGTTTAAGCGCTGAAGCTTTCTTT
TRBV13,-,-,TRBJ2-1,CASSFKGQGDNEQFF,TGTGCCAGCAGCTTTAAGGGGCAGGGAGATAATGAGCAGTTCTTC
TRBV6-5,-,-,TRBJ1-5,CASSAWAKGNQPQHF,TGTGCCAGCAGCGCCTGGGCCAAAGGCAATCAGCCCCAGCATTTT
TRBV25-1,-,-,TRBJ1-1,CASRADRNTEAFF,TGTGCCAGCAGGGCCGACAGGAACACTGAAGCTTTCTTT
TRBV7-6,-,-,TRBJ2-7,CASSPGRTYEQYF,TGTGCCAGCAGCCCGGGACGAACCTACGAGCAGTACTTC
TRBV21-1,-,-,TRBJ2-3,CASSIQRGVTDTQYF,TGTGCCAGCAGCATCCAGCGGGGGGTCACAGATACGCAGTATTTT
TRBV19,-,few,TRBJ2-1,CASSRTLYNEQFF,TGTGCCAGTAGTAGGACCCTCTACAATGAGCAGTTCTTC
TRBV9,-,-,TRBJ1-1,CASSVVHGAVDTEAFF,TGTGCCAGCAGCGTAGTTCATGGGGCTGTGGACACTGAAGCTTTCTTT
TRBV4-2,-,-,TRBJ2-7,CASSQDLYEQYF,TGTGCCAGCAGCCAAGACCTCTACGAGCAGTACTTC
TRBV5-1,-,-,TRBJ1-1,CASSLGVGTEAFF,TGCGCCAGCAGCTTGGGGGTGGGAACTGAAGCTTTCTTT
TRBV7-9,TRBD1,few,TRBJ1-2,CASSRQGNYGYTF,TGTGCCAGCAGCCGACAGGGAAACTATGGCTACACCTTC
TRBV19,-,-,TRBJ1-2,CASSIDPPLGGIGGYTF,TGTGCCAGTAGTATAGACCCCCCGTTAGGGGGAATTGGTGGCTACACCTTC